This T cell receptor beta chain was retrieved from a study of blood T cell repertoires in COVID-19. Assay: immunoSEQ multiplex PCR; the TCRdb copy retains only in-frame clones and omits some. Of 150,000 to 170,000 clones listed, around 85% are singletons. Trimming took off 2 bases at V and 6 bases at J, with 10 bases between the two ends. The CDR3 is 13 residues long. Germline lookup yields CDR1 SGHVS and CDR2 FQNEAQ. The rearrangement uses TRBV7-8 and TRBJ1-1; unclear D gene. Material: peripheral blood. The TCR originated in a woman aged 55-75 years with acute or convalescent COVID-19. In DNA, the CDR3 is TGTGCCAGCAGCTTATTAGGCAGGTCTGAAGCTTTCTTT. This codes for CASSLLGRSEAFF.